These 4 T cell receptor beta chains were sequenced from one sample in a study of spatial heterogeneity in lung cancer. Time point defined: sample taken at primary tumor resection. No cognate antigen is known for these TCRs. Study-wide results and caveats: Expanded intratumoral alpha and beta TCR counts tracked tumor mutation counts.

TCRdb reprocessed the 5' RACE reads via MiXCR and lists one record per CDR3 protein. Here the sample spans 15,000 to 20,000 distinct CDR3 sequences, roughly 6% being singletons. Sequencing used lung tumor tissue, obtained at surgery. The receptors shown here come from a female donor with early-stage non-small cell lung cancer.

The sample holds many counts of this clonotype. The V gene is TRBV7-2, the J gene TRBJ2-3; D is uncertain. Germline V gives CDR1 SGHTA, CDR2 FQGNSA. This CDR3 has 13 residues. V was trimmed by 0 bases and J by 4 bases, leaving 5 bases between them. The DNA for the CDR3 is TGTGCCAGCAGCTTAGCCGTCCCAGATACGCAGTATTTT. The encoded protein is CASSLAVPDTQYF.

In this sample, this clonotype turned up many times. This rearrangement joins TRBV20-1 to TRBJ2-1; possibly TRBD2 for D (6 bases). Deletions cut 0 bases from V and 3 bases from J, with 21 bases between. Germline CDR1 is DFQATT and CDR2 is SNEGSKA (reference sequence). CDR3 length: 18 amino acids. The DNA of the CDR3 is TGCAGTGCTAGAGATTTCGGGGGAACGGGTCCTTACTACAATGAGCAGTTCTTC. It specifies CSARDFGGTGPYYNEQFF.

This clonotype came up many times. The V and J genes are TRBV20-1 and TRBJ2-3; no clear D. CDR3 length: 13 amino acids. Trimming removed 0 bases from V and 0 bases from J, with 4 bases in between. From germline, CDR1 is DFQATT and CDR2 SNEGSKA (reference sequence). CDR3 amino acids: CSARETSTDTQYF. CDR3 DNA: TGCAGTGCTAGAGAAACTAGCACAGATACGCAGTATTTT.

This clonotype has ten or more counts. V is TRBV9 and J is TRBJ2-3, with TRBD1 identical over 7 bases. The germline gives CDR1 SGDLS, CDR2 YYNGEE. The ends lost 3 bases at V and 2 bases at J; junction bases unmatched: 6. This CDR3 contains 15 residues. CDR3 nucleotides: TGTGCCAGCAGCGCAGACAGGGCCATCACAGATACGCAGTATTTT. This codes for CASSADRAITDTQYF.